This TCR beta chain appears in the sequencing data of a study of blood T cell repertoires in COVID-19. Study overall: The United States, Italy and Spain provided the acute and convalescent COVID-19 samples. T cells, B-cell-depleted T cells, or PBMCs provided the cDNA or gDNA that served as material.

CDR1 is SGDLS, CDR2 YYNGEE, per germline. The CDR3 covers 16 residues. The V gene lost 0 bases and the J gene lost 6 bases, with 18 bases spanning the gap. Per the authors' pipeline: Nucleated cell number was recorded as an estimate derived from reference gene primer amplification. The protocol was immunoSEQ multiplex PCR, while the TCRdb copy is restricted to in-frame clones and leaves out a portion. V, J and clone size reflect that table, while D and trimming were determined from the DNA. The data show 370,000 or so clones, approximately 80% seen once. Sequenced: peripheral blood. This sequence was found in a human donor with acute or convalescent COVID-19. The donor label of this sample is uncertain. The V gene is TRBV9, the J gene TRBJ1-2; D not resolved. The CDR3 sequence: CASSVDVGFDGDGYTF. CDR3 DNA sequence: TGTGCCAGCAGCGTAGATGTCGGGTTTGACGGTGATGGCTACACCTTC. The variable domain in full, completed from reference TRBV9 and TRBJ1-2, reads DSGVTQTPKHLITATGQRVTLRCSPRSGDLSVYWYQQSLDQGLQFLIQYYNGEERAKGNILERFSAQQFPDLHSELNLSSLELGDSALYFCASSVDVGFDGDGYTFGSGTRLTVV.